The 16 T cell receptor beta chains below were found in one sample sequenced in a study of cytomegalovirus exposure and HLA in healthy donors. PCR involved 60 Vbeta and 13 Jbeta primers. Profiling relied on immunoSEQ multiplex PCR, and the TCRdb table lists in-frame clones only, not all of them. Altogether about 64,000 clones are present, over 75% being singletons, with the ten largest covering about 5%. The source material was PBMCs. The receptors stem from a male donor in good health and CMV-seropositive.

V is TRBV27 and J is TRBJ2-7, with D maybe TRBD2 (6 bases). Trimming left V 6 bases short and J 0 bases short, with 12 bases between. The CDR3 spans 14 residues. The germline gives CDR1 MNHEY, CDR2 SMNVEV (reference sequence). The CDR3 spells CASRGTSNSYEQYF. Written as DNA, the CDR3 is TGTGCCAGCAGAGGGACTTCTAACTCCTACGAGCAGTACTTC.

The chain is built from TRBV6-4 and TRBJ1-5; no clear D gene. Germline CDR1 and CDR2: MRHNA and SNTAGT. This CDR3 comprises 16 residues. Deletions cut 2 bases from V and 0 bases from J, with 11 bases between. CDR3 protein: CASSDMRSYSNQPQHF. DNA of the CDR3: TGTGCCAGCAGTGACATGAGGTCCTATAGCAATCAGCCCCAGCATTTT.

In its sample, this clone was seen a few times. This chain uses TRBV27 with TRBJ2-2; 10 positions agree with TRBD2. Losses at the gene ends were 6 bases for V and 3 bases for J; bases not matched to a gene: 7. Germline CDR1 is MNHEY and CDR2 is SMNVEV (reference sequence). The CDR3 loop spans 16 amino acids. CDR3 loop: CASRFSGGRYTGELFF. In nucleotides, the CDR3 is TGTGCCAGCAGATTTAGCGGGGGGCGGTACACCGGGGAGCTGTTTTTT.

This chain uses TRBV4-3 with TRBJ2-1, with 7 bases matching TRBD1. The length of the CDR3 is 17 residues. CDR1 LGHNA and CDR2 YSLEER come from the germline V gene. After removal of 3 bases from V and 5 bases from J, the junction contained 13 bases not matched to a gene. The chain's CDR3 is CASSHKDRVSVNNEQFF. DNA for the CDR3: TGCGCCAGCAGCCACAAAGACAGGGTGTCTGTAAACAATGAGCAGTTCTTC.

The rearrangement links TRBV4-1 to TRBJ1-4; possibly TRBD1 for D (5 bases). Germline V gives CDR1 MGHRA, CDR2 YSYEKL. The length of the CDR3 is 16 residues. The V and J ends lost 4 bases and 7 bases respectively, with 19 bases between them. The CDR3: CASSLGGPSGGEKLFF. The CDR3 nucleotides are TGCGCCAGCAGCCTCGGAGGGCCTTCCGGGGGTGAAAAACTGTTTTTT.

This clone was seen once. The CDR3 reads CASPSLGGTRGTDTQYF. The CDR3 bases are TGTGCCAGCCCTTCGTTAGGGGGTACTAGAGGCACAGATACGCAGTATTTT. The rearrangement uses TRBV5-8 and TRBJ2-3, with D tentatively TRBD1 (6 bases). The CDR3 totals 17 residues. The V end was cut by 7 bases, the J end by 1 base, with 22 bases between. Per germline, CDR1 SGHTS and CDR2 YDEGEE.

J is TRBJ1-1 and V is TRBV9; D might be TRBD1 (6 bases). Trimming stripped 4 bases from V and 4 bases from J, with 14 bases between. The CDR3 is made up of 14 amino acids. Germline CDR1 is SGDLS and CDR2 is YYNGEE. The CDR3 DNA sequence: TGTGCCAGCAGCCCGCGAACAGGGTTCACTGAAGCTTTCTTT. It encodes CASSPRTGFTEAFF.

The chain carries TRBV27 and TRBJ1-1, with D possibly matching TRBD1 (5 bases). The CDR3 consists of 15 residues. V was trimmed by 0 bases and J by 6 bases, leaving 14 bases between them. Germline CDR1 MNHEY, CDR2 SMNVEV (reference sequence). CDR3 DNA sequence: TGTGCCAGCAGTTTATCGCGGCAGGGAAAGGCTGAAGCTTTCTTT. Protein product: CASSLSRQGKAEAFF.

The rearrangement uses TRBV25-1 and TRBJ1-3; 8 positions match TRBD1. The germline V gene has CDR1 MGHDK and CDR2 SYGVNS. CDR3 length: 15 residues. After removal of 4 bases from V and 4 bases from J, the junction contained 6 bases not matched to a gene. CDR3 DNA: TGTGCCAGCAGTGGAATGGACAGGGAAGGAAACACCATATATTTT. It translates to CASSGMDREGNTIYF.

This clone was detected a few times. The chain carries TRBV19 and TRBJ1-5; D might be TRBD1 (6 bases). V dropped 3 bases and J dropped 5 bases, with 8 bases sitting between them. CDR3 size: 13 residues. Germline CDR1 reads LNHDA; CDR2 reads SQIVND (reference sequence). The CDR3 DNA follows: TGTGCCAGTAGTATGCAGGGGTATCAGCCCCAGCATTTT. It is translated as CASSMQGYQPQHF.

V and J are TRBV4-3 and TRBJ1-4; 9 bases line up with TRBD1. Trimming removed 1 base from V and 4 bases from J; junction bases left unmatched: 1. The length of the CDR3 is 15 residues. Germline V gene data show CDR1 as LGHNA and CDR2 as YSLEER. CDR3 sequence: CASSQGQGGNEKLFF. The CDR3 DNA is TGCGCCAGCAGCCAAGGACAGGGGGGTAATGAAAAACTGTTTTTT.

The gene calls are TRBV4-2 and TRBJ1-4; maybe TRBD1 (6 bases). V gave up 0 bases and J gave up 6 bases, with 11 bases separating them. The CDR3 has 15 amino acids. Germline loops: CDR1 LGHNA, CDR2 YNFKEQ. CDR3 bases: TGTGCCAGCAGCCAAGAATCACAGGGCGATGAAAAACTGTTTTTT. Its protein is CASSQESQGDEKLFF.

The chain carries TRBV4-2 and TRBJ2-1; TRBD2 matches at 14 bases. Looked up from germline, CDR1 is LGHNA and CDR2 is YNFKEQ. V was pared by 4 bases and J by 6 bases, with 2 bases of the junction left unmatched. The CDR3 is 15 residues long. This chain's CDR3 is CASSPTSGGANEQFF. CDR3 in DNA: TGTGCCAGCAGCCCGACTAGCGGGGGGGCCAATGAGCAGTTCTTC.

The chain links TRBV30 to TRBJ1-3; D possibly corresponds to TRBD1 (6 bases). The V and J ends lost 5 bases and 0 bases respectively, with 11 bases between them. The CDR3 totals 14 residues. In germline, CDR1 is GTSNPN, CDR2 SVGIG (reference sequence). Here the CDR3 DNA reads TGTGCCTGGGCGGTAGGGGGCTCTGGAAACACCATATATTTT. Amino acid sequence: CAWAVGGSGNTIYF.

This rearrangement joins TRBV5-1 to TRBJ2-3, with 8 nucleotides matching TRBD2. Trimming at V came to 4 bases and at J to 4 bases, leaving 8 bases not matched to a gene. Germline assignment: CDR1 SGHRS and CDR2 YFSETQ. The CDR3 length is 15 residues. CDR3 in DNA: TGCGCCAGCAGCGATATCGGGGGGGCTGCAGATACGCAGTATTTT. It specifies CASSDIGGAADTQYF.

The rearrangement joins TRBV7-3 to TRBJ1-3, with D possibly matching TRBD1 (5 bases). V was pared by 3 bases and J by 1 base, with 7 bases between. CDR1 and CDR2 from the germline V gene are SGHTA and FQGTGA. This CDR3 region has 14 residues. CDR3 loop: CASSLGPSGNTIYF. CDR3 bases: TGTGCCAGCAGCTTGGGGCCGTCTGGAAACACCATATATTTT.